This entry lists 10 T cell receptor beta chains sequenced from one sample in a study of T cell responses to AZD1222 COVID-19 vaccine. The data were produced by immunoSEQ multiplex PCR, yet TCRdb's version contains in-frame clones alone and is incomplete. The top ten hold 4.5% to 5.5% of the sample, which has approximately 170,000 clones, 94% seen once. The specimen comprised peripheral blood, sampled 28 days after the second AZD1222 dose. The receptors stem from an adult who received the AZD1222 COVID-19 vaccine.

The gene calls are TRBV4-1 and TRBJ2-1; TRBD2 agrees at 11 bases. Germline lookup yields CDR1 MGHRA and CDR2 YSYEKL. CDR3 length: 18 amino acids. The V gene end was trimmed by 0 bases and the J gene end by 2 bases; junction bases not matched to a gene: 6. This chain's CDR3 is CASSQDPPLAGAYNEQFF. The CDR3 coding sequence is TGCGCCAGCAGCCAAGATCCCCCACTAGCGGGGGCCTACAATGAGCAGTTCTTC.

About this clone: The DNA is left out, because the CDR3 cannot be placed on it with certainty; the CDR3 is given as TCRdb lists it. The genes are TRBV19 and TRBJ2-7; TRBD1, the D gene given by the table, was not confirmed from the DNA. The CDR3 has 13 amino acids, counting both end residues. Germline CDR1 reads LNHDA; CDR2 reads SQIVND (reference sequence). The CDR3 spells CASTSGQGYEQYF.

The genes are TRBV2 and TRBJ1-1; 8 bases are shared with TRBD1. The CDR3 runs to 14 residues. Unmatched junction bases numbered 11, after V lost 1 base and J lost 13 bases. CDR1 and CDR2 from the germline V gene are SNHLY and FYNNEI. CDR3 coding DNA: TGTGCCAGCAGTGAAGGGACAGGGCGCCCAGCGGGTTTCTTT. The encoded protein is CASSEGTGRPAGFF.

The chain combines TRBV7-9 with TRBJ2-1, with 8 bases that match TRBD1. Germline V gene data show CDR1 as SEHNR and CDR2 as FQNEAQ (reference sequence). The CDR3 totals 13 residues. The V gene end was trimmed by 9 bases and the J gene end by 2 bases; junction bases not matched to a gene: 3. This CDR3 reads CASKQGAYNEQFF. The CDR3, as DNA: TGTGCCAGTAAACAGGGGGCCTACAATGAGCAGTTCTTC. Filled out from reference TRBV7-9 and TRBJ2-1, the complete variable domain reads DTGVSQNPRHKITKRGQNVTFRCDPISEHNRLYWYRQTLGQGPEFLTYFQNEAQLEKSRLLSDRFSAERPKGSFSTLEIQRTEQGDSAMYLCASKQGAYNEQFFGPGTRLTVL.

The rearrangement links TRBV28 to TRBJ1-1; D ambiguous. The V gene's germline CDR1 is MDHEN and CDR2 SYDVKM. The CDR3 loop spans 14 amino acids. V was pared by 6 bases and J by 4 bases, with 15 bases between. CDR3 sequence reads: CASRTGVVSTEAFF. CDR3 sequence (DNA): TGTGCCAGCAGAACGGGAGTGGTGTCCACTGAAGCTTTCTTT.

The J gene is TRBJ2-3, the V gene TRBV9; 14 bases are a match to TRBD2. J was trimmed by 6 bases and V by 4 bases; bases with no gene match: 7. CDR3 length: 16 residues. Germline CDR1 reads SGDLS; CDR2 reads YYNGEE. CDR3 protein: CASSPGLAGAGDTQYF. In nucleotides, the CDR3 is TGTGCCAGCAGCCCGGGACTAGCGGGAGCCGGGGATACGCAGTATTTT.

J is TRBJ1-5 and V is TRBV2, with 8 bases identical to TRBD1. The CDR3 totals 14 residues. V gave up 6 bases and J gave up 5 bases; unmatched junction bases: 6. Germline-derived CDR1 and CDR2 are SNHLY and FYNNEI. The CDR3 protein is CASRDRAPDQPQHF. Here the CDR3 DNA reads TGTGCCAGCAGGGACAGGGCCCCCGATCAGCCCCAGCATTTT.

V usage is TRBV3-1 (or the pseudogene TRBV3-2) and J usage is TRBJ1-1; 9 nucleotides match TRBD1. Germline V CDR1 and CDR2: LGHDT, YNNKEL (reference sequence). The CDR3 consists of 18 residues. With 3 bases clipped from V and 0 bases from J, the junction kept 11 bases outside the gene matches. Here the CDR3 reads CASSHPQGALGLNTEAFF. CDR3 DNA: TGTGCCAGCAGCCACCCACAGGGGGCCCTCGGGTTGAACACTGAAGCTTTCTTT.

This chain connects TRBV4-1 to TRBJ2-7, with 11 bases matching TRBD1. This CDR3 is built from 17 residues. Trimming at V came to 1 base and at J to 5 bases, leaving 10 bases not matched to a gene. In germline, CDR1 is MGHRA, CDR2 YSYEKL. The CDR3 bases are TGCGCCAGCAGCCAAGCCCTCCCCGGGACAGGGGGGCACGAGCAGTACTTC. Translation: CASSQALPGTGGHEQYF.

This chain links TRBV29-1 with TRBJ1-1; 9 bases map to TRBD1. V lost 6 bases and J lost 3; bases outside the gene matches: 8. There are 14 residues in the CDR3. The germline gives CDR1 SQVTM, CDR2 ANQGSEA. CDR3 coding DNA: TGCAGCGTCCTCGTACAGGGGGCGGACACTGAAGCTTTCTTT. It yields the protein CSVLVQGADTEAFF.